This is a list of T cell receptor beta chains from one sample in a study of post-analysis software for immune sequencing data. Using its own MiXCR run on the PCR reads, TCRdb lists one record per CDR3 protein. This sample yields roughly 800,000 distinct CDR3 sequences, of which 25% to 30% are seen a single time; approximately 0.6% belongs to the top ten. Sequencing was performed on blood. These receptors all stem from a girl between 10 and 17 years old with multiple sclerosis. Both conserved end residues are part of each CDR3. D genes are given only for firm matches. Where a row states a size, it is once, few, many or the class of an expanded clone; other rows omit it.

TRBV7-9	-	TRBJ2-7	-	CASSLAGRGAYEQYF	TGTGCCAGCAGCTTAGCTGGCAGGGGCGCGTACGAGCAGTACTTC
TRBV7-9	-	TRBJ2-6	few	CASSPPGTGFSGANVLTF	TGTGCCAGCAGCCCCCCCGGGACGGGATTCTCTGGGGCCAACGTCCTGACTTTC
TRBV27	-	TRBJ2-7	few	CASSAKRVRSYEQYF	TGTGCCAGCAGTGCCAAGCGGGTAAGGTCCTACGAGCAGTACTTC
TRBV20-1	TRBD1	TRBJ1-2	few	CSARRFRGPGYTF	TGCAGTGCCCGTCGGTTCAGGGGGCCAGGCTACACCTTC
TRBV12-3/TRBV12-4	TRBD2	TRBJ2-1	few	CASSEIRLAGNEQFF	TGTGCCAGCAGCGAAATTCGACTAGCTGGTAATGAGCAGTTCTTC
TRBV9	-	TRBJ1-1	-	CASSHGGSMNTEAFF	TGTGCCAGCAGCCATGGTGGCAGCATGAACACTGAAGCTTTCTTT
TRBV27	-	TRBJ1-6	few	CASNNRASNRSPLHF	TGTGCCAGCAACAACAGGGCGTCGAATCGTTCACCCCTCCACTTT
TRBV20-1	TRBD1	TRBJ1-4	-	CSARDGRTGGEKLFF	TGCAGTGCTAGAGATGGACGCACAGGGGGCGAAAAACTGTTTTTT
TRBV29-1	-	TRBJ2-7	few	CSVARDIYEQYF	TGCAGCGTCGCTCGGGACATTTACGAGCAGTACTTC
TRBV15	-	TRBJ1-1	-	CATSRGTAPMNTEAFF	TGTGCCACCAGCAGAGGGACAGCTCCTATGAACACTGAAGCTTTCTTT
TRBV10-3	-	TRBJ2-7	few	CAISRGSSYEQYF	TGTGCCATCAGCCGCGGGTCTTCCTACGAGCAGTACTTC
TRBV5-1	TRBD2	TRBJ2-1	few	CASSWGSGRAYNEQFF	TGCGCCAGCAGCTGGGGTAGCGGGAGGGCCTACAATGAGCAGTTCTTC
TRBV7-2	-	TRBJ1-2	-	CASSLEISAYGYTF	TGTGCCAGCAGCTTAGAAATTTCCGCCTATGGCTACACCTTC
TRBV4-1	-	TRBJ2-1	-	CASSQDGHNSRNEQFF	TGCGCCAGCAGCCAAGATGGTCACAATTCGCGCAATGAGCAGTTCTTC
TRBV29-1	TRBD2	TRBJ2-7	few	CSVAISGTRGVQYF	TGCAGCGTTGCAATTAGCGGGACGCGGGGAGTGCAGTACTTC
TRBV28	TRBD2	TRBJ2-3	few	CASPPTSGSVEGTQYF	TGTGCCAGCCCTCCAACTAGCGGGAGTGTAGAGGGTACGCAGTATTTT
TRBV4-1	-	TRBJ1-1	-	CASSRVNKPMGTEAFF	TGCGCCAGCAGCCGGGTAAACAAACCGATGGGCACTGAAGCTTTCTTT
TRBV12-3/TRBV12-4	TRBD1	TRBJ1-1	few	CASRDRKNTEAFF	TGTGCCAGCCGGGACAGAAAGAACACTGAAGCTTTCTTT
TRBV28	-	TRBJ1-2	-	CASSFRGGEGGYTF	TGTGCCAGCAGTTTCCGCGGCGGGGAGGGTGGCTACACCTTC
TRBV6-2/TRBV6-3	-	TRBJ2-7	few	CASSTGTASYEQYF	TGTGCCAGCAGCACCGGGACTGCATCCTACGAGCAGTACTTC
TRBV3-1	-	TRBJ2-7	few	CASSQVGKTYEQYF	TGTGCCAGCAGCCAAGTGGGGAAAACCTACGAGCAGTACTTC
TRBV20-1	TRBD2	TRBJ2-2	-	CSARDPGLAGGSTGELFF	TGCAGTGCTAGAGACCCGGGACTAGCGGGAGGAAGCACCGGGGAGCTGTTTTTT
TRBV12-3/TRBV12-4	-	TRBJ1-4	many	CASSFVSKLFF	TGTGCCAGTAGCTTCGTCTCCAAACTGTTTTTT
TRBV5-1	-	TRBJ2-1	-	CASSWGADEQFF	TGCGCCAGCAGCTGGGGGGCCGATGAGCAGTTCTTC
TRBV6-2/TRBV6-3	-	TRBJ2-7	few	CASSYSSEGGYNEQYF	TGTGCCAGCAGTTACTCGTCAGAGGGGGGCTACAATGAGCAGTACTTC
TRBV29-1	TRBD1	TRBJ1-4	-	CSVDRTGILNEKLFF	TGCAGCGTGGACCGGACAGGGATCCTTAATGAAAAACTGTTTTTT
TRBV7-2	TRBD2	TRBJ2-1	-	CASSLGPRGLAPDEQFF	TGTGCCAGCAGCTTAGGGCCGCGGGGACTAGCGCCCGATGAGCAGTTCTTC
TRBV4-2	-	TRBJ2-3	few	CASSLWGGGSTDTQYF	TGTGCCAGCAGCCTTTGGGGAGGGGGCAGCACAGATACGCAGTATTTT
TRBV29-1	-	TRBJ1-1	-	CSVVSGDTEAFF	TGCAGCGTTGTCTCGGGGGACACTGAAGCTTTCTTT